This T cell receptor beta chain derives from a study of blood T cell repertoires in COVID-19 (dated by TCRdb to 2020 to 2022). Concerning the study at large: The collaborator samples originated in the United States, Italy and Spain and spanned the acute and convalescent phases of COVID-19. The material from the prospective study consisted of cDNA or gDNA derived from T cells, B-cell-depleted T cells, or PBMCs. The dataset comprised deeply sampled blood TCRbeta repertoires from subjects exposed to, actively infected with, or recovered from COVID-19. The repertoires were released in a freely available public database intended as a resource for research on the immune response to SARS-CoV-2. The samples were drawn from the first 160 participants of the ongoing ImmuneRACE study and from 1,254 subjects provided by 6 global collaborators. Nearly every sample came with metadata listing a de-identified subject ID, COVID-19 status, age in years and sex. Where available, HLA class I and class II types were obtained from metadata supplied by the sample provider rather than from assay-based typing.

TCRbeta CDR3 regions were amplified from genomic DNA by means of the immunoSEQ Assay, a bias-controlled multiplex PCR. On the authors' methods: The number of nucleated cells in each sample was estimated from the amplification of reference gene primers within the assay. To quantify the absolute abundance of each unique TCRbeta CDR3 rearrangement, sequence reads were collapsed and filtered. For each sample, productive Simpson clonality was calculated as the square root of Simpson's diversity index across productive rearrangements. TCRdb limited this immuneACCESS table to in-frame rearrangements with V and J called. A share of clones is missing; checked studies link under half to unresolved V genes, and the rest is unexplained. D and trimming were read from the DNA, whereas the V and J calls and clone size are those reported in that table. Recorded for this sample are 200,000 to 250,000 clones; 82% of them occurred a single time. The ten largest clones capture approximately 4% of the sample.

The collaborating institutions used their own protocols to collect whole blood in K2EDTA tubes. For TCRbeta analysis, collaborators shipped samples in one of three forms: frozen whole blood, isolated PBMCs, or DNA extracted from either of those sample types. From the germline V gene, CDR1 is LGHNA and CDR2 is YNFKEQ. Deletion took 1 base off V and 5 bases off J, with a span of 10 bases between the germline ends. The CDR3 runs 14 residues from the cysteine to the phenylalanine. Here the CDR3 DNA is all that survives: 42 bases in frame from base 1. General findings and caveats noted by the study authors: How much clinical and demographic metadata was included differed by source and by participant, and the metadata was provided uncurated.

On this clone: Its antigen is not yet known. No much larger clonotype is one base removed from it; base qualities were not supplied.

The sequenced sample consisted of peripheral blood. The chain is made from TRBV4-2 and TRBJ2-3; the D segment could be TRBD2, given 5 matching bases. The sequence was obtained from a woman at least 80 years old with acute or convalescent COVID-19. The bases read TGTGCCAGCAGCCAAGGACTATCTGGAGATACGCAGTATTTT. Translated, this gives CASSQGLSGDTQYF.